The next 7 T cell receptor beta chains were all read from a single sample in a study of T cell responses to AZD1222 COVID-19 vaccine. The table came from immunoSEQ multiplex PCR; TCRdb's copy has only in-frame clones and leaves some out. The table has 150,000 or so clones, roughly 90% seen once. The sample here was peripheral blood, taken on day 0 of AZD1222 vaccination. The receptors derive from an adult in good health.

The CDR3 DNA reads TGTGCCAGCAGCCAAGATGTCAGCGGAAGGCAGTACTTC. Its translation: CASSQDVSGRQYF. The chain recombines TRBV14 with TRBJ2-7; perhaps TRBD2 as D (5 bases). V lost 0 bases, J lost 9 bases, and 12 bases lay in between. This CDR3 has 13 residues. Looked up from germline, CDR1 is SGHDN and CDR2 is FVKESK.

The J gene is TRBJ1-3, the V gene TRBV7-9; D ambiguous. With 2 bases removed from V and 4 bases from J, the gap between germline ends came to 6 bases. CDR3 length: 13 amino acids. Per the germline V gene, CDR1 is SEHNR and CDR2 is FQNEAQ (reference sequence). The CDR3 region is CASSLSAGNTIYF. The CDR3 DNA follows: TGTGCCAGCAGCTTAAGCGCAGGAAACACCATATATTTT.

CDR3: CASSKTGDGGETQYF. CDR3 in DNA: TGCGCCAGCAGCAAGACGGGCGATGGGGGAGAGACCCAGTACTTC. The chain is built from TRBV4-3 and TRBJ2-5; D may correspond to TRBD1 or TRBD2 (5 bases each). Trimming removed 5 bases from V and 4 bases from J, with 17 bases in between. The CDR3 runs to 15 residues. Germline lookup yields CDR1 LGHNA and CDR2 YSLEER.

The chain employs TRBV10-1 and TRBJ1-4; D uncertain. Trimming left V 3 bases short and J 7 bases short, with 3 bases between. Germline values: CDR1 WNHNN, CDR2 SYGVQD (reference sequence). The CDR3 has 11 residues. The CDR3 bases are TGCGCCAGCAGTGATTCTGAAAAACTGTTTTTT. It encodes CASSDSEKLFF.

The V call is TRBV2, the J call TRBJ2-2, with D perhaps TRBD1 (6 bases). V lost 1 base and J lost 3, with 9 bases in between. The CDR3 contains 15 residues. Germline CDR1 and CDR2: SNHLY and FYNNEI. The CDR3 sequence: CASSEVAGDTGELFF. CDR3 nucleotide sequence: TGTGCCAGCAGTGAAGTGGCAGGGGACACCGGGGAGCTGTTTTTT. Variable domain in full (rest from reference TRBV2 and TRBJ2-2): EPEVTQTPSHQVTQMGQEVILRCVPISNHLYFYWYRQILGQKVEFLVSFYNNEISEKSEIFDDQFSVERPDGSNFTLKIRSTKLEDSAMYFCASSEVAGDTGELFFGEGSRLTVL.

This clone appeared a few times. This chain joins TRBV23-1 and TRBJ1-6; no reliable D call. TRBV23-1 is annotated as an ORF whose role is uncertain. The CDR3 runs 12 residues. V was clipped by 1 base and J by 9 bases, with 4 bases between them. The CDR3 region is CASSQWGSPLHF. The CDR3 DNA is TGCGCCAGCAGTCAATGGGGTTCACCCCTCCACTTT.

V is TRBV20-1 and J is TRBJ1-2; TRBD1 might be the D (5 bases). Germline CDR1 is DFQATT and CDR2 is SNEGSKA (reference sequence). The CDR3 loop spans 15 amino acids. Between the trimmed V and J ends, which lost 3 bases and 0 bases, there was a span of 14 bases. CDR3 region: CSASKMTATNYGYTF. The CDR3 DNA reads TGCAGTGCTAGTAAAATGACAGCAACTAACTATGGCTACACCTTC.